The TCR beta chain under discussion was sequenced for a study of cytomegalovirus exposure and HLA in healthy donors. Background on the study: In an early release, HLA-typed donors contributed some 88 million unique TCR sequences. Membership in the Caucasian-associated ancestry cluster was found for 81% of 350 to 450 genotyped donors.

V was clipped by 8 bases and J by 5 bases; unmatched bases: 8. Germline-derived CDR1 and CDR2 are LNHNV and YYDKDF (reference sequence). The CDR3 spans 13 residues. The PCR used 60 Vbeta and 13 Jbeta primers. Here immunoSEQ multiplex PCR was the method, and the copy in TCRdb shows in-frame clones only, minus some. The sample gives 200,000 to 250,000 clones, almost 70% of which show up once; around 2.6% is in the top ten. Points from the study as a whole: With later analysis, a missense DCLRE1C variant became linked to TCR beta V- and J-gene trimming. While the bulk of TCR sequences proved rare, some public TCRs turned up in many donors.

With respect to this clone: The antigen is not known.

The genes are TRBV15 and TRBJ2-5, with 7 bases identical to TRBD1. This receptor was obtained from a middle-aged man in good health and CMV-seropositive. Specimen: PBMCs. CDR3 amino acids: CATRDRLRETQYF. The DNA for the CDR3 is TGTGCCACCCGGGACAGACTTAGGGAGACCCAGTACTTC.